What follows describes a single TCR beta chain. These data are taken from a study of T cell changes during pregnancy in multiple sclerosis. J was trimmed by 6 bases and V by 5 bases; bases with no gene match: 10. Germline assignment: CDR1 MNHNS and CDR2 SASEGT. The CDR3 is made up of 14 amino acids. Here immunoSEQ multiplex PCR was the method, and the copy in TCRdb shows in-frame clones only, minus some. This repertoire shows some 80,000 clones, 94% found once; its top ten account for roughly 2.5%. This specimen was peripheral blood, taken in the third trimester of pregnancy. The source of this sequence is a female donor with multiple sclerosis, enrolled in a pregnancy study. The gene calls are TRBV6-1 and TRBJ2-7; 7 bases are shared with TRBD1. The CDR3 here is CASSRLTGSSEQYF. In nucleotides, the CDR3 is TGTGCCAGCAGTAGACTGACAGGGTCTAGCGAGCAGTACTTC.